This TCR beta chain was identified in a study of vaccination and CD4 T cells after COVID-19 (dated by TCRdb to between 2021 and 2024). As for the study more broadly: SARS-CoV-2 positivity had been established in the convalescent patients by nasal swab PCR, and mild disease was recorded in several of these patients and severe disease in one. The convalescent cohort included six males and four females, with two Hispanic individuals, seven Caucasians, two Asians and one multiracial person. The spike-specific CD4+ TCR repertoire was compared before and after mRNA vaccination in about nine COVID-19 convalescent patients and 4 infection-naive healthy vaccine recipients. Overlapping spike peptide pools from SARS-CoV-2 and from the common cold coronaviruses HCoV-NL63, HCoV-OC43 and HCoV-229E were used as culture stimuli. Post-vaccine blood samples were collected a median of around 70 days after the second vaccine dose, ranging from roughly 12 to 250 days. Participants got two doses of the Pfizer-BioNTech BNT162b2 vaccine (n=8) or two doses of the Moderna mRNA-1273 vaccine (n=2). Control cultures used a CEFX viral epitope pool as positive control, an HIV-1 Nef peptide pool as negative control, or no peptide. Post-COVID blood samples from convalescent patients were collected a median of 101 days after diagnosis, with a range of about 35 to 180 days. What the work shows at the level of the full study, not this receptor alone: Only a relatively small number of convalescent patients were included in the study, and early timepoints following natural infection were not analyzed. In convalescent patients, a median about 86% of post-vaccine SARS-CoV-2-reactive clones were detected only after vaccination, and vaccine-specific priming was suggested by this finding. An increase in the median number of SARS-CoV-2-reactive clonotypes from 20 to 25 after infection to 38 after vaccination was observed, but the change was not found to be significant. Nearly all vaccine-specific clones in convalescent patients (304 of 307) were mono-reactive for SARS-CoV-2 spike rather than cross-reactive with common cold coronaviruses.

The library was made by PCR. TCR sequencing of DNA from cultured CD4+ T cells used the Oncomine TCR Beta short-read assay at the Johns Hopkins FTIC core. Genomic DNA was extracted from the cultured CD4+ T cells with the QIAamp micro DNA kit. Oncomine TCR Beta libraries from cultured CD4+ T cells were pooled using unique dual indexes and sequenced on an Illumina iSeq 100. The authors' analysis ran thus. Non-productive sequences were filtered out, and CDR3s that did not start with C, did not end with F or W, or were shorter than 7 amino acids were discarded. Antigen-specific clonotypes were identified with the MANAFEST web application by comparing peptide-stimulated wells with reference and other culture wells. Positive clones required FDR below 0.05, an odds ratio above 5, and productive frequency above 0.1% in at least two of three replicate wells. A clonotype was classed as cross-reactive if the clonotype showed significant expansion both in SARS-CoV-2 spike wells and in at least one common cold coronavirus spike condition. Levenshtein distances (stringdist) and unrooted phylogenetic trees (ape) in R version 3.6.1 were used to assess CDR3 homology. The public reads were quality trimmed at Q25 with fastp and then assembled into clones with MiXCR by TCRdb, keeping productive beta chains. Each entry is one CDR3 protein sequence, shown with its most common DNA and genes. TCRdb, not the authors, supplied the V and J calls. Counted in this sample were approximately 16,000 distinct CDR3 sequences; under 65% of them appeared once. More than 3% of the sample rests with the top ten.

Reading the label with the study, this specimen's treatment or condition is: roughly ten-day PBMC culture with coronavirus spike peptide pools or control peptides (ViraFEST assay). The study used the ViraFEST assay, which expanded antigen-specific T cells with peptide pools and then identified expanded clonotypes by TCR sequencing. The positive SARS-CoV-2 PCR tests of the convalescent patients were dated from March to December 2020, before the Alpha, Beta and Delta variants emerged in the United States. Each well held 1.5 million to 2.5 million PBMCs cultured with approximately 10 ug/ml peptide pools in IMDM containing roughly 5% human AB serum and roughly 10 IU/ml IL-2. Half of the culture medium was replaced with fresh IL-2-containing medium on days 3 and 7. After approximately eleven days of culture, CD4+ T cells were isolated by negative selection with the EasySep CD4+ T cell isolation kit. Ficoll-Paque Plus gradient centrifugation was used to isolate PBMCs from whole blood, and the isolated PBMCs were then either used fresh or cryopreserved at -140C. Triplicate wells were generally used for each culture condition.

This clonotype was counted between two and nine times. Its binding antigen is unknown. Qualities for individual bases were not recorded, and no much larger clone is one base off. The V end loses 1 base and the J end loses 4 bases, and a stretch of 11 bases separates them. Reading the germline V gene gives CDR1 SGHVS and CDR2 FNYEAQ. Spanning cysteine to phenylalanine, the CDR3 consists of 15 amino acids. Only the CDR3 region is kept as DNA, spanning 45 bases read in frame from base 1. The sample was CD4+ T cells from blood, cultured in vitro, taken before SARS-CoV-2 vaccination. Recombination linked TRBV7-6 to TRBJ2-1; D gene: possibly TRBD1, on 5 matching bases. The TCR comes from a human donor who had recovered from COVID-19. The DNA sequence reads TGTGCCAGCAGCTTAGACCCGACAGAGTACAATGAGCAGTTCTTC. This encodes CASSLDPTEYNEQFF.